This entry is about one TCR beta chain. Its antigen is currently unknown. Primers for the PCR totalled 60 Vbeta and 13 Jbeta. TCRdb's table, derived via immunoSEQ multiplex PCR, lists solely in-frame clones and lacks some. This sample's table has about 75,000 clones. The data are from a study of cytomegalovirus exposure and HLA in healthy donors. Study-wide findings and caveats: As immune exposure information, only CMV serostatus was available. Later analysis reportedly placed an Asian-associated ancestry cluster below the approximately 650-donor mean in N-insertions. Cytomegalovirus status, reportedly, was diagnosed with high specificity and sensitivity by the classifier.

The germline V and J ends were trimmed by 5 bases and 3 bases, with 13 bases remaining between them. Germline values: CDR1 LNHDA, CDR2 SQIVND (reference sequence). The CDR3 sequence is 14 residues long. V and J are TRBV19 and TRBJ1-2, with TRBD1 as a possible D gene (6 bases). Sequenced: PBMCs. This clonotype was sampled from a man aged 35 to 55 in good health and CMV-seronegative. The CDR3 DNA reads as TGTGCCAGTAGTCCTCGACAGGTTGACTATGGCTACACCTTC. Its translation is CASSPRQVDYGYTF.